The 20 T cell receptor beta chains below all came from one sample that was sequenced in a study of cytomegalovirus exposure and HLA in healthy donors. The primer mix had 60 Vbeta and 13 Jbeta primers. Profiled with immunoSEQ multiplex PCR; TCRdb holds only in-frame clones, not every one. Of more than 100,000 clones in the sample, 80% to 90% were seen once. Sequencing input: PBMCs. The receptor source for this set is a woman under 40 in good health and CMV-seronegative.

Comments on this clone: One junction end disagrees with the germline gene, perhaps due to a read error. The chain recombines TRBV25-1 with TRBJ2-2, with 7 bases that match TRBD1. CDR1 is MGHDK and CDR2 is SYGVNS in the germline V gene. There are 16 residues in the CDR3. CDR3 DNA sequence: TGTGCCAGCAGTGGACGACAGGGTGTCGGCACCGGGGAGCCGTTTTTT. It specifies CASSGRQGVGTGEPFF.

This clone was recorded once. The chain recombines TRBV28 with TRBJ2-7, with TRBD2 matching over 8 bases. In germline, CDR1 is MDHEN, CDR2 SYDVKM. V was pared by 6 bases and J by 5 bases, with 6 bases of the junction left unmatched. The CDR3 is made up of 13 amino acids. CDR3 nucleotides: TGTGCCAGCAGCCTTAGCGGGGAGAACGAGCAGTACTTC. Translated: CASSLSGENEQYF. Full variable domain (rest looked up from reference TRBV28 and TRBJ2-7): DVKVTQSSRYLVKRTGEKVFLECVQDMDHENMFWYRQDPGLGLRLIYFSYDVKMKEKGDIPEGYSVSREKKERFSLILESASTNQTSMYLCASSLSGENEQYFGPGTRLTVT.

The V and J genes are TRBV5-4 and TRBJ2-1, with 14 nucleotides matching TRBD2. With 4 bases clipped from V and 10 bases from J, the junction kept 7 bases outside the gene matches. The CDR3 runs to 15 residues. The germline V gene encodes CDR1 SGHNT and CDR2 YYREEE (reference sequence). As DNA, the CDR3 is TGTGCCAGCAGCCTGGGACTAGCGGGAGCCCCCGAGCAGTTCTTC. Amino acid sequence: CASSLGLAGAPEQFF.

In the case of this clone: An end of the junction differs from the germline gene, which may be a read error. V and J are TRBV7-7 and TRBJ2-5, with 9 bases identical to TRBD1. The CDR3 has 16 residues. From germline, CDR1 is SSHAT and CDR2 FNYEAQ (reference sequence). CDR3 loop: CASSQDGQGKAETQYF. For the CDR3, the DNA is TGTGCTAGCAGCCAAGACGGACAGGGGAAGGCAGAGACCCAGTACTTC.

This chain connects TRBV28 to TRBJ1-4; D is unresolved. Germline V lookup: CDR1 MDHEN, CDR2 SYDVKM. The V gene lost 6 bases and the J gene lost 6 bases, with 8 bases spanning the gap. The CDR3 is 12 residues long. CDR3 loop: CASRSLDEKLFF. The CDR3 nucleotides read TGTGCCAGCAGGAGTTTGGATGAAAAACTGTTTTTT.

The V call is TRBV7-2, the J call TRBJ1-2; TRBD1 matches at 10 bases. Germline loops: CDR1 SGHTA, CDR2 FQGNSA. This CDR3 region has 16 residues. J lost 5 bases, V lost 3 bases, and 9 bases had no gene match. The chain's CDR3 is CASSFLTGGAGYGYTF. CDR3 nucleotides: TGTGCCAGCAGCTTCCTGACAGGGGGCGCTGGGTATGGCTACACCTTC.

This clone came up a few times. CDR3 loop: CASSPGGAYEQYF. CDR3 coding DNA: TGTGCCAGCAGTCCCGGAGGGGCCTACGAGCAGTACTTC. J is TRBJ2-5 and V is TRBV7-9, with D possibly TRBD2 on 6 matching bases. The J call may be incorrect, as the DNA end agrees better with TRBJ2-7. CDR3 length: 13 amino acids. Germline V gene sequence: CDR1 SEHNR, CDR2 FQNEAQ (reference sequence).

This chain uses TRBV6-5 with TRBJ1-2; 7 nucleotides agree with TRBD1. Looked up from germline, CDR1 is MNHEY and CDR2 is SVGAGI. The CDR3 covers 14 residues. V gave up 5 bases and J gave up 0 bases; unmatched junction bases: 3. The CDR3: CASSDRDTNYGYTF. CDR3 nucleotide sequence: TGTGCCAGCAGTGACAGGGATACTAACTATGGCTACACCTTC.

The table lists this clone with a few counts. V gene TRBV4-3 combines with J gene TRBJ2-1, with no clear D. Between the trimmed V and J ends, which lost 2 bases and 3 bases, there was a span of 11 bases. CDR3 length equals 15 residues. Germline CDR1 and CDR2: LGHNA and YSLEER. The CDR3 region is CASSQRAGFYNEQFF. The CDR3, as DNA: TGCGCCAGCAGCCAAAGAGCCGGGTTCTACAATGAGCAGTTCTTC.

This chain links TRBV7-2 with TRBJ2-7, with D perhaps TRBD1 (6 bases). CDR3 size: 16 residues. Germline lookup yields CDR1 SGHTA and CDR2 FQGNSA. The germline V and J ends were trimmed by 4 bases and 0 bases, with 16 bases remaining between them. CDR3 sequence: CASSSIQGVLSYEQYF. In DNA, the CDR3 is TGTGCCAGCAGCTCAATACAGGGAGTACTCTCCTACGAGCAGTACTTC.

V usage is TRBV6-5 and J usage is TRBJ2-7; weak D call: TRBD2 (6 bases). CDR1 is MNHEY, CDR2 SVGAGI, per germline. The CDR3 is made up of 13 amino acids. Trimming left V 7 bases short and J 7 bases short, with 17 bases between. CDR3 amino acids: CASISPGGREQYF. CDR3 coding DNA: TGTGCCAGCATCTCCCCCGGGGGTCGGGAGCAGTACTTC.

The gene calls are TRBV18 and TRBJ2-3, with 10 bases lining up with TRBD1. The trim removed 1 base at V and 1 base at J, leaving 2 bases unmatched. The CDR3 extends over 16 amino acids. Germline V gives CDR1 KGHSH, CDR2 LQKENI. In nucleotides, the CDR3 is TGTGCCAGCTCACCACAAGGGACAGGGGGCACAGATACGCAGTATTTT. Its protein is CASSPQGTGGTDTQYF.

The J gene is TRBJ2-3, the V gene TRBV19; D remains unclear. V was clipped by 3 bases and J by 0 bases, with 10 bases between them. The CDR3 runs to 15 residues. Germline lookup yields CDR1 LNHDA and CDR2 SQIVND (reference sequence). In DNA form, the CDR3 reads TGTGCCAGTAGTATCGCGCGGCCCAGCACAGATACGCAGTATTTT. Amino acids: CASSIARPSTDTQYF.

The chain has TRBV2 and TRBJ1-6; no firm D call. The germline V gene has CDR1 SNHLY and CDR2 FYNNEI. Trimming pared 5 bases from V and 7 bases from J, leaving 12 bases between. This CDR3 region has 14 residues. CDR3 loop: CASSLRERNSPLHF. CDR3 nucleotide sequence: TGTGCCAGCAGTCTTAGGGAGCGGAATTCACCCCTCCACTTT.

The V and J genes are TRBV19 and TRBJ2-3, with 9 bases fitting TRBD2. Germline assignment: CDR1 LNHDA and CDR2 SQIVND (reference sequence). V lost 4 bases and J lost 6; bases outside the gene matches: 11. The CDR3 runs 16 residues. DNA of the CDR3: TGTGCCAGTAGTAGGCTAGCGGGGTTCCAAGCGGATACGCAGTATTTT. Amino acids: CASSRLAGFQADTQYF.

The CDR3 reads CASSQDIALGRGSAEAFF. Written as DNA, the CDR3 is TGTGCCAGCAGCCAAGATATTGCCCTGGGGCGTGGCTCCGCTGAAGCTTTCTTT. The chain recombines TRBV4-2 with TRBJ1-1, with a tentative D call TRBD1 (5 bases). V lost 0 bases and J lost 6, with 23 bases in between. Germline values: CDR1 LGHNA, CDR2 YNFKEQ. CDR3 length: 18 residues.

The rearrangement joins TRBV10-3 to TRBJ2-7, with D perhaps TRBD2 (6 bases). Germline CDR1 and CDR2: ENHRY and SYGVKD. This CDR3 region has 15 residues. V was shortened by 3 bases and J by 4 bases, with 16 bases between the two germline ends. CDR3 sequence reads: CAISDPAAGKYEQYF. The CDR3 region has the DNA TGTGCCATCAGTGACCCTGCAGCGGGTAAATACGAGCAGTACTTC.

The count of this clone is one. The chain employs TRBV28 and TRBJ2-7; 7 bases line up with TRBD2. Germline V gene sequence: CDR1 MDHEN, CDR2 SYDVKM. Losses at the gene ends were 1 base for V and 3 bases for J; bases not matched to a gene: 9. This CDR3 spans 16 amino acids. The CDR3 DNA is TGTGCCAGCAGTTTATTTGGCGGGGGTACCGTCTACGAGCAGTACTTC. It encodes CASSLFGGGTVYEQYF.

The V and J genes are TRBV27 and TRBJ2-3; D unclear. This CDR3 comprises 13 residues. V was trimmed by 4 bases and J by 2 bases, leaving 7 bases between them. Germline CDR1 reads MNHEY; CDR2 reads SMNVEV (reference sequence). The CDR3: CASSWAPTDTQYF. The CDR3 coding sequence is TGTGCCAGCAGTTGGGCTCCCACAGATACGCAGTATTTT.

The chain carries TRBV28 and TRBJ2-2; 11 positions match TRBD1. The germline gives CDR1 MDHEN, CDR2 SYDVKM. The CDR3 is made up of 17 amino acids. The ends lost 6 bases at V and 1 base at J; junction bases unmatched: 7. The CDR3 sequence: CASRLAGTGGNTGELFF. CDR3 coding DNA: TGTGCCAGCAGGCTGGCAGGGACAGGGGGGAACACCGGGGAGCTGTTTTTT.